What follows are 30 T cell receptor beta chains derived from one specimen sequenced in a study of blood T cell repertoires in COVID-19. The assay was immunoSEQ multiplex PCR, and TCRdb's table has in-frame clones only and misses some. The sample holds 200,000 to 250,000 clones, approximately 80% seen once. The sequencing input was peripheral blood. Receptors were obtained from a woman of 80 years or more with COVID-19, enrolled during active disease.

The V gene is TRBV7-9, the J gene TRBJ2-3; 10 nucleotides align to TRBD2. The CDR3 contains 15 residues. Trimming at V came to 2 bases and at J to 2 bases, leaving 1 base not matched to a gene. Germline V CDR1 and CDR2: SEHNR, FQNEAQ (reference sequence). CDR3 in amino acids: CASSLLAGVTDTQYF. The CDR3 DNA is TGTGCCAGCAGCTTACTAGCGGGAGTCACAGATACGCAGTATTTT.

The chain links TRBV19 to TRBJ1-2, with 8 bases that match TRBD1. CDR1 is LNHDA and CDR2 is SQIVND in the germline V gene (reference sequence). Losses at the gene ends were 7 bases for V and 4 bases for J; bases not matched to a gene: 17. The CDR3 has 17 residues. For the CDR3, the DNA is TGTGCCAGTATGTCACCGCGGACAGGGAGGGTTAGCTATGGCTACACCTTC. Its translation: CASMSPRTGRVSYGYTF.

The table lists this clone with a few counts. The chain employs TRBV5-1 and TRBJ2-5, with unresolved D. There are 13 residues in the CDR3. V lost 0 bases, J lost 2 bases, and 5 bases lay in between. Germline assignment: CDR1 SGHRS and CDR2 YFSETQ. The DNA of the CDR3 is TGCGCCAGCAGCTTGGGCAGTCAAGAGACCCAGTACTTC. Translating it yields CASSLGSQETQYF.

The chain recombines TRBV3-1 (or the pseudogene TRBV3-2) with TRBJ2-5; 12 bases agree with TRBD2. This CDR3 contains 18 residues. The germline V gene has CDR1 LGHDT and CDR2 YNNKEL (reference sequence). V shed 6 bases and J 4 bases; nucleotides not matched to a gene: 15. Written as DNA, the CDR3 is TGTGCCAGCAGTCCTTTGATTCCTAGCGGGAGGGGAGGAGAGACCCAGTACTTC. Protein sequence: CASSPLIPSGRGGETQYF.

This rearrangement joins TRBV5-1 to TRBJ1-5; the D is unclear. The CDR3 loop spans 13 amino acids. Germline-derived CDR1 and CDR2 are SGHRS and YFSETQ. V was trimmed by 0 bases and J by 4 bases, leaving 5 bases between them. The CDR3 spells CASSLEPNQPQHF. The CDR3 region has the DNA TGCGCCAGCAGCTTGGAGCCAAATCAGCCCCAGCATTTT.

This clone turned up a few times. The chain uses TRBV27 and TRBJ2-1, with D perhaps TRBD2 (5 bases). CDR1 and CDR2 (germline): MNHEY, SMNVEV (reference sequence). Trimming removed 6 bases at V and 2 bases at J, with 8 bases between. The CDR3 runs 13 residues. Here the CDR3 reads CASSRGAYNEQFF. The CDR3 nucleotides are TGTGCCAGCAGCCGGGGAGCCTACAATGAGCAGTTCTTC.

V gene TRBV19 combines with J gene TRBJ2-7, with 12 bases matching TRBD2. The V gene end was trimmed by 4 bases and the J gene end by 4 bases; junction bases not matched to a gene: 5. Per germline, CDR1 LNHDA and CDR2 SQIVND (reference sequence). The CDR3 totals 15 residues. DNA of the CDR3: TGTGCCAGTAGTAGGACTAGCGGGAAGGAATACGAGCAGTACTTC. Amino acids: CASSRTSGKEYEQYF.

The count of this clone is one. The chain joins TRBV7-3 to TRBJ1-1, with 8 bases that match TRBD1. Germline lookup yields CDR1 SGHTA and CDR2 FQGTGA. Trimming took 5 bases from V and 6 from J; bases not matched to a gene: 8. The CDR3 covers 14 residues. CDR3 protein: CASSPQPTGAEAFF. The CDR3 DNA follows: TGTGCCAGCAGCCCACAACCGACAGGGGCTGAAGCTTTCTTT.

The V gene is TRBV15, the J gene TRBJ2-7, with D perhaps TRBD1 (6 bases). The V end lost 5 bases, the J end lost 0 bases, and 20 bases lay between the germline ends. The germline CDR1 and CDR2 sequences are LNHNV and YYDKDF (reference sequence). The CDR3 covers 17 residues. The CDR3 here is CATSGAGTSESSYEQYF. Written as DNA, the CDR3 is TGTGCCACCAGCGGGGCTGGGACATCTGAAAGCTCCTACGAGCAGTACTTC.

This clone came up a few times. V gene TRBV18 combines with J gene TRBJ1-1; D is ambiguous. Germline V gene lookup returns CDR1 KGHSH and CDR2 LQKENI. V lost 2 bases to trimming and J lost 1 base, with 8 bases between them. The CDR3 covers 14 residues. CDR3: CASSPSVRNTEAFF. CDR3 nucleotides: TGTGCCAGCTCACCATCGGTGAGGAACACTGAAGCTTTCTTT. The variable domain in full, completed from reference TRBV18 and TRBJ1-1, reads NAGVMQNPRHLVRRRGQEARLRCSPMKGHSHVYWYRQLPEEGLKFMVYLQKENIIDESGMPKERFSAEFPKEGPSILRIQQVVRGDSAAYFCASSPSVRNTEAFFGQGTRLTVV.

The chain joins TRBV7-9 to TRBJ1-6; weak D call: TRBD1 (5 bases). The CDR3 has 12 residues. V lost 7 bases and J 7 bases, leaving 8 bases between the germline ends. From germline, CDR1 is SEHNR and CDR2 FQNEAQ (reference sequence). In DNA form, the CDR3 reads TGTGCCAGCAATTCAGGGAATTCACCCCTCCACTTT. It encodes CASNSGNSPLHF.

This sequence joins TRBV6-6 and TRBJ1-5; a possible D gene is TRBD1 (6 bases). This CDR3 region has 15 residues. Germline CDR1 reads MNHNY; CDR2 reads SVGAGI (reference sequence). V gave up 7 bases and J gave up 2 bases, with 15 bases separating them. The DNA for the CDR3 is TGTGCCAGCATCCAGGGACACAGTGGCAATCAGCCCCAGCATTTT. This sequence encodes CASIQGHSGNQPQHF.

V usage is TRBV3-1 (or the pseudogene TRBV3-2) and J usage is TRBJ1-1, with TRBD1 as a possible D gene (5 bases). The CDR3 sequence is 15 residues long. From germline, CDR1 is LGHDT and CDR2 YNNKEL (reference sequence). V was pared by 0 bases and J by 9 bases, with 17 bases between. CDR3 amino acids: CASSQELRAGSQAFF. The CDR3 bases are TGTGCCAGCAGCCAAGAACTAAGAGCAGGGTCCCAAGCTTTCTTT.

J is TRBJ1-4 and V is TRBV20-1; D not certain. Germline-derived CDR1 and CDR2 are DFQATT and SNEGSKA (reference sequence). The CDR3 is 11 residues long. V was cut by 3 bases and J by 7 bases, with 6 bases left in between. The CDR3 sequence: CSARRLEKLFF. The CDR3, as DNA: TGCAGTGCTAGGCGTCTTGAAAAACTGTTTTTT.

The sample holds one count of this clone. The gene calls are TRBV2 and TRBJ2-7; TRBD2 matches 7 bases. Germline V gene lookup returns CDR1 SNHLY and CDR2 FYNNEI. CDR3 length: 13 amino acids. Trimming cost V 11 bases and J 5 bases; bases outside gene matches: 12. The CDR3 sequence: CAGKRGTWDEQYF. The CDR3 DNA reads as TGTGCCGGGAAGCGGGGTACCTGGGACGAGCAGTACTTC.

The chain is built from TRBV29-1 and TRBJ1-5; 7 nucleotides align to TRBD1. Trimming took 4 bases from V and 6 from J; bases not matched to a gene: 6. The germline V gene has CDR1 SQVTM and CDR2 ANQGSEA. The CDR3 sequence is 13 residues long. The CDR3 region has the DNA TGCAGCGTTGCACAGGGGTTTGCTCAGCCCCAGCATTTT. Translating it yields CSVAQGFAQPQHF.

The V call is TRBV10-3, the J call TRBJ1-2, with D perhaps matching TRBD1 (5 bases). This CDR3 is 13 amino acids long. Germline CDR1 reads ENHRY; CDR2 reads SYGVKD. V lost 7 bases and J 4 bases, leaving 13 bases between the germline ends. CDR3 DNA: TGTGCCATCAATCAGGACAATGGCTATGGCTACACCTTC. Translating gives CAINQDNGYGYTF.

The CDR3 DNA is TGCGCCAGCAGCAAGCGGGGCGATTGGAACACTGAAGCTTTCTTT. Residues: CASSKRGDWNTEAFF. The rearrangement links TRBV4-1 to TRBJ1-1; tentative D call: TRBD1 (5 bases). CDR3 length: 15 residues. Germline V gene sequence: CDR1 MGHRA, CDR2 YSYEKL. V lost 5 bases and J lost 1, with 14 bases in between.

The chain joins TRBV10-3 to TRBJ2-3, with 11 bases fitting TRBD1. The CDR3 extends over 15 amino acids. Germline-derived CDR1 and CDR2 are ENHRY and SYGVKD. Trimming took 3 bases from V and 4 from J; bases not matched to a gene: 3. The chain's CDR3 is CAISEGQGASDTQYF. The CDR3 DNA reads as TGTGCCATCAGTGAAGGACAGGGGGCGTCAGATACGCAGTATTTT.

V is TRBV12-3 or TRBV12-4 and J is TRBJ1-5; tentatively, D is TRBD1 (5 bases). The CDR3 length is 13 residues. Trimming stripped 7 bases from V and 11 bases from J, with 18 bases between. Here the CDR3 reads CASTPYRSMAQHF. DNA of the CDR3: TGTGCCAGCACCCCATACAGGTCCATGGCCCAGCATTTT.

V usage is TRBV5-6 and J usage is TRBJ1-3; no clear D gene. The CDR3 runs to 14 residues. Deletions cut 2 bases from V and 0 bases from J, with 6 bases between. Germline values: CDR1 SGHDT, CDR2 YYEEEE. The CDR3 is CASSLDYSGNTIYF. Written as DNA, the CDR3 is TGTGCCAGCAGCTTAGACTACTCTGGAAACACCATATATTTT.

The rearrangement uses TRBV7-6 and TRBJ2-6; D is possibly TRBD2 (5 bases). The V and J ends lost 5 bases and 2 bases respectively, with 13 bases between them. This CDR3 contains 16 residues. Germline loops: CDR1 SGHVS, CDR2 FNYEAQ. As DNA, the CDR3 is TGTGCCAGCAGCCCCGGACTCCTACCTGGGGCCAACGTCCTGACTTTC. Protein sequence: CASSPGLLPGANVLTF. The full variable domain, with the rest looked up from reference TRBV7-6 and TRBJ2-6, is GAGVSQSPRYKVTKRGQDVALRCDPISGHVSLYWYRQALGQGPEFLTYFNYEAQQDKSGLPNDRFSAERPEGSISTLTIQRTEQRDSAMYRCASSPGLLPGANVLTFGAGSRLTVL.

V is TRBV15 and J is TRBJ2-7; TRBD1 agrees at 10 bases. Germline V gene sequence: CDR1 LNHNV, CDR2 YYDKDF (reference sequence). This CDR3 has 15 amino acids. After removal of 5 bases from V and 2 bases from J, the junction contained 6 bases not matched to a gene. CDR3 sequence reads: CATSRGQGRTYEQYF. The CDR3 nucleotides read TGTGCCACCAGCCGGGGACAGGGGAGGACCTACGAGCAGTACTTC.

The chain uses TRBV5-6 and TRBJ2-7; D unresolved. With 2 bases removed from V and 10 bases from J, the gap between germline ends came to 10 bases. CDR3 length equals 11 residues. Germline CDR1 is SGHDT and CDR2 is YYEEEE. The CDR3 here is CASSFLGSQYF. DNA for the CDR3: TGTGCCAGCAGCTTCCTAGGCAGCCAGTACTTC.

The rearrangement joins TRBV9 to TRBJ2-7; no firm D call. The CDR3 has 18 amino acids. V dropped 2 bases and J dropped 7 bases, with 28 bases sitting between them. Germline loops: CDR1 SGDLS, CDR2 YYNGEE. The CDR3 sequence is CASSVFADTSILLREQYF. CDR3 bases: TGTGCCAGCAGCGTTTTCGCTGACACTTCCATCCTCCTACGAGAGCAGTACTTC. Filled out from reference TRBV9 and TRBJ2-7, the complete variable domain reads DSGVTQTPKHLITATGQRVTLRCSPRSGDLSVYWYQQSLDQGLQFLIQYYNGEERAKGNILERFSAQQFPDLHSELNLSSLELGDSALYFCASSVFADTSILLREQYFGPGTRLTVT.

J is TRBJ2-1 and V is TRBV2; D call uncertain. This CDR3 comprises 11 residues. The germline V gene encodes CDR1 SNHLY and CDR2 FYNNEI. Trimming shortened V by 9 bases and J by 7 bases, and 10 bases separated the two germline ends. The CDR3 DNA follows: TGTGCCAGTCACTACCGGAATGAGCAGTTCTTC. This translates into CASHYRNEQFF.

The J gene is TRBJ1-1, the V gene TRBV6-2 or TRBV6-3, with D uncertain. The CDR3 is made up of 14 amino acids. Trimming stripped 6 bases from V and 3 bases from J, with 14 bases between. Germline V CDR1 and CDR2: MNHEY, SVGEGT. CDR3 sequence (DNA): TGTGCCAGCAGCCGGACTAGCCGGGACACTGAAGCTTTCTTT. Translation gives CASSRTSRDTEAFF.

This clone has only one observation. The CDR3 DNA reads TGCGCCAGCAGCTTGGATATGGGCACACCCCTCCACTTT. It encodes CASSLDMGTPLHF. The rearrangement uses TRBV5-1 and TRBJ1-6; D unclear. V was cut by 0 bases and J by 11 bases, with 9 bases left in between. The CDR3 has 13 amino acids. Germline values: CDR1 SGHRS, CDR2 YFSETQ. The variable domain in full, with the rest retrieved from reference TRBV5-1 and TRBJ1-6, is KAGVTQTPRYLIKTRGQQVTLSCSPISGHRSVSWYQQTPGQGLQFLFEYFSETQRNKGNFPGRFSGRQFSNSRSEMNVSTLELGDSALYLCASSLDMGTPLHFGNGTRLTVT.

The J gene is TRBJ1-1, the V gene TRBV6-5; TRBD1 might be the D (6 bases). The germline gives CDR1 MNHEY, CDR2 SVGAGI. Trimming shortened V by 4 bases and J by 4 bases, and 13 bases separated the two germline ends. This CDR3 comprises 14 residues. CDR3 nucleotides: TGTGCCAGCAGTTTGGGGGGGCGTGTCACTGAAGCTTTCTTT. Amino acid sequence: CASSLGGRVTEAFF.

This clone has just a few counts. The CDR3 DNA is TGTGCCAGCAGCCTGGACAGACATTACAATGAGCAGTTCTTC. Protein product: CASSLDRHYNEQFF. This rearrangement joins TRBV7-8 to TRBJ2-1, with D possibly matching TRBD1 (6 bases). Germline V lookup: CDR1 SGHVS, CDR2 FQNEAQ. This CDR3 contains 14 residues. V was shortened by 5 bases and J by 4 bases, with 12 bases between the two germline ends. The full variable domain, with the rest looked up from reference TRBV7-8 and TRBJ2-1, is GAGVSQSPRYKVAKRGQDVALRCDPISGHVSLFWYQQALGQGPEFLTYFQNEAQLDKSGLPSDRFFAERPEGSVSTLKIQRTQQEDSAVYLCASSLDRHYNEQFFGPGTRLTVL.